This TCR beta chain was documented in a study of T-cell reconstitution after alpha-beta-depleted transplantation in children. Study conclusions and caveats: By one year post-transplant, T-cell counts and diversity largely arose from T cells that were newly produced. Several hundred expanded graft clones reportedly gave rise to the alpha-beta T cells present about two months after transplant.

Per germline, CDR1 DFQATT and CDR2 SNEGSKA (reference sequence). The CDR3 sequence is 18 residues long. V was pared by 0 bases and J by 2 bases, with 9 bases of the junction left unmatched. About this clonotype: Its antigen remains unknown.

The library targeted TCRbeta and was prepared with unique molecular identifiers. TCRdb recomputed calls from the PCR reads with MiXCR, one row per CDR3 protein. Among some 830,000 distinct CDR3 sequences listed, approximately 15% were seen once. The rearrangement links TRBV20-1 to TRBJ1-6; TRBD1 matches at 8 bases. This sequence was found in a male patient between 5 and 17 years old who had a stem cell transplant for acute lymphoblastic leukemia, so the T cells may come from the graft donor. The specimen was PBMCs, mostly from graft donor cells, collected 360 days after TCRalphabeta/CD19-depleted stem cell transplant. The CDR3 is CSARDGQGRGAYNSPLHF. The CDR3 region has the DNA TGCAGTGCTAGAGATGGACAGGGACGAGGGGCCTATAATTCACCCCTCCACTTT.